This entry features one TCR beta chain sequence. These data belong to a study of blood T cells in healthy people across ages. Study details: For every two T cells, template switching captured about one barcoded beta molecule.

With a J-beta primer mix and a sample-barcoded 5' primer, a second PCR ran about 6 to 11 cycles. TCRdb recomputed calls from the 5' RACE reads with MiXCR, one row per CDR3 protein. Here the sample spans about 970,000 distinct CDR3 sequences, just over 50% being singletons. Each donor gave 9.5 to 10 milliliters of peripheral blood. Each sample used at least 6 million PBMCs. There were at least 5.5 micrograms of total RNA extracted from every sample. The clonotype originates from a woman aged 55-69 years in good health. Sequenced: blood.

CDR3 loop: CASSQLDRASNQPQHF. CDR3 bases: TGCGCCAGCAGCCAGTTGGACAGGGCCAGCAATCAGCCCCAGCATTTT. This chain links TRBV4-1 with TRBJ1-5, with 8 bases that match TRBD1. This CDR3 comprises 16 residues. V lost 3 bases to trimming and J lost 1 base; unmatched junction nucleotides: 5. Germline V lookup: CDR1 MGHRA, CDR2 YSYEKL.